This entry concerns a single T cell receptor beta chain. Its antigen is still unknown. These data originate in a study of T cell repertoires in cytomegalovirus infection. The CDR3 totals 15 residues. Germline-derived CDR1 and CDR2 are MNHNS and SASEGT. V lost 5 bases, J lost 4 bases, and 16 bases lay in between. TCRdb reprocessed the reads via MiXCR and lists one record per CDR3 protein. The sample has about 340,000 distinct CDR3 sequences, 25% to 35% seen once; the top ten hold around 20%. The chain recombines TRBV6-1 with TRBJ2-3; possibly TRBD2 for D (5 bases). This clonotype was obtained from a human donor in good health (CMV status not recorded). Some clones in this sample may be carry-over from other donors' samples. Material: cultured PBMCs, obtained from culture after CMV antigen stimulation. CDR3 in amino acids: CASSYGGGHSDTQYF. The CDR3 DNA is TGTGCCAGCAGTTATGGAGGCGGGCATTCAGATACGCAGTATTTT.